This entry features one TCR beta chain sequence. As yet, its antigen is unknown. As to treatment: approximately 9-day PBMC culture with coronavirus spike peptide pools or control peptides (ViraFEST assay). The assay that was used to sequence DNA from cultured CD4+ T cells was the Oncomine TCR Beta short-read assay. TCRdb ran MiXCR on the PCR reads and lists one entry per CDR3 protein. The table includes around 10,000 distinct CDR3 sequences, roughly two fifths detected once. Germline V gene lookup returns CDR1 SGHNT and CDR2 YYREEE (reference sequence). The CDR3 consists of 14 residues. The ends lost 4 bases at V and 4 bases at J; junction bases unmatched: 7. The sample is drawn from a study of vaccination and CD4 T cells after COVID-19.

The specimen was CD4+ T cells from blood, cultured in vitro. This rearrangement joins TRBV5-4 to TRBJ1-2; 7 nucleotides align to TRBD1. This receptor was identified in a human donor who had recovered from COVID-19. CDR3 nucleotide sequence: TGTGCCAGCAGCCAAAGTACAGGGGTCTATGGCTACACCTTC. Residues: CASSQSTGVYGYTF.